This section outlines one T cell receptor beta chain sequence together with its context. This sample was taken from a study of technical replicates of blood from a few donors. Profiling relied on immunoSEQ multiplex PCR, and the TCRdb table lists in-frame clones only, not all of them. The table includes 100,000 or so clones, about 95% detected once. Between the trimmed V and J ends, which lost 2 bases and 5 bases, there was a span of 2 bases. The V gene's germline CDR1 is SGHRS and CDR2 YFSETQ. CDR3 length: 11 residues. The chain uses TRBV5-1 and TRBJ2-1; D call uncertain. The sequenced sample was T cells isolated from PBMCs. The clonotype comes from a human donor in good health. The CDR3 coding sequence is TGCGCCAGCAGCTTCGACAATGAGCAGTTCTTC. This encodes CASSFDNEQFF.